This TCR beta chain emerged from a study of blood T cell repertoires in COVID-19. Across the study: Acute and convalescent COVID-19 samples came from the United States, Italy and Spain. From T cells, B-cell-depleted T cells, or PBMCs came the material, which was cDNA or gDNA.

Using immunoSEQ multiplex PCR, the repertoire was profiled, and TCRdb retains in-frame clones only, with some absent. The profile shows tens of thousands of clones, 84% of them singletons. The V gene lost 5 bases and the J gene lost 10 bases, with 13 bases spanning the gap. Germline CDR1 is SGHRS and CDR2 is YFSETQ. This CDR3 spans 13 amino acids. The sample taken for sequencing was peripheral blood. V usage is TRBV5-1 and J usage is TRBJ1-6; unclear D gene. The receptor was derived from a man aged 70 or older with acute or convalescent COVID-19. CDR3 nucleotide sequence: TGCGCCAGCAGTCAAGTCCGGGGATCACCCCTCCACTTT. Protein: CASSQVRGSPLHF. Using reference TRBV5-1 and TRBJ1-6 for the parts outside the CDR3, the full variable domain is KAGVTQTPRYLIKTRGQQVTLSCSPISGHRSVSWYQQTPGQGLQFLFEYFSETQRNKGNFPGRFSGRQFSNSRSEMNVSTLELGDSALYLCASSQVRGSPLHFGNGTRLTVT.